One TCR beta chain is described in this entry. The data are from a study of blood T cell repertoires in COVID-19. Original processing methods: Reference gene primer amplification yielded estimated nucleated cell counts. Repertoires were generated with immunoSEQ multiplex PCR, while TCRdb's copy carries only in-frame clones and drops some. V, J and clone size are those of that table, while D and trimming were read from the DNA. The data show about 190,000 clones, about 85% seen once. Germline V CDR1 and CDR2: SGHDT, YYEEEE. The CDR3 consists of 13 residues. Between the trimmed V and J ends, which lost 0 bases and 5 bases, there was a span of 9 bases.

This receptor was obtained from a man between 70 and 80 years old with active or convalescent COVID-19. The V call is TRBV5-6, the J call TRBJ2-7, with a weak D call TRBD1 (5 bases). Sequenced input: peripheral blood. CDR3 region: CASSLVGRDEQYF. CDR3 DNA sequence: TGTGCCAGCAGCTTGGTTGGCAGGGACGAGCAGTACTTC.